The clone carrying this T cell receptor (beta chain) came up many times. The antigen is undetermined. Amplification yielded TCR beta CDR3 regions, with RNA transcripts as the source. The HTBI primer set was used in a first-round RT-PCR of the TCR CDR3. MiXCR was run by TCRdb on the multiplex PCR reads, yielding one entry per CDR3 protein. The sample has 500,000 to 650,000 distinct CDR3 sequences, approximately 49% seen once. This record comes from a study of T cells in Graves' hyperthyroidism and ophthalmopathy. Broader study findings: A median about 7 months before onset, the model predicted ophthalmopathy.

The sample comprised peripheral blood or thyroid tissue (not recorded which). This TCR derives from an adult woman with Graves' disease, either hyperthyroidism or ophthalmopathy (not recorded which).

The CDR3 protein is CSATQGGSGDQPQHF. Written as DNA, the CDR3 is TGCAGTGCTACCCAGGGGGGCTCCGGGGATCAGCCCCAGCATTTT. J is TRBJ1-5 and V is TRBV20-1; 7 bases agree with TRBD1. The CDR3 totals 15 residues. The germline CDR1 and CDR2 sequences are DFQATT and SNEGSKA (reference sequence). V lost 4 bases and J lost 5; bases outside the gene matches: 11.